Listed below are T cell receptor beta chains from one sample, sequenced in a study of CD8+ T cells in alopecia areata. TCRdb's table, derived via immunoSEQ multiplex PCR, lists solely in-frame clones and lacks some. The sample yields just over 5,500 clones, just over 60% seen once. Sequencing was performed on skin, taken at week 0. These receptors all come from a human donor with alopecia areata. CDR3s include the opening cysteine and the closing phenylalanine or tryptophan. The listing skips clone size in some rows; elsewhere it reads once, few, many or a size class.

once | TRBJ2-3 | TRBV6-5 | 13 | CASSYTGSDTQYF
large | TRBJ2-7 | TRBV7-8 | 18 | CASSFGVGAEVILGEQYF
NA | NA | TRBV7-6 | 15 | CASSLDEGPTYEQYF
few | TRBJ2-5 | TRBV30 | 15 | CAWSLGGAFQETQYF
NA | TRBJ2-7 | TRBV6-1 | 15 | CASSLRTGGYYEQYF
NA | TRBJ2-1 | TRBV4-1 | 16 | CASSFPGTRLTNEQFF
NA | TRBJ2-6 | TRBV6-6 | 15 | CASRPSSSGANVLTF
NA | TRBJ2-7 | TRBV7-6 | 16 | CASSPGQGGELYEQYF
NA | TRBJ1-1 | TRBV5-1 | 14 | CASRPGGAGVEAFF
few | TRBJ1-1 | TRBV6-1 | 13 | CASMVTMNTEAFF
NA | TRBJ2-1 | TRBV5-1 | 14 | CASTSQGPYNEQFF
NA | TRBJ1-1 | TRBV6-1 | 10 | CASRYLEAFF
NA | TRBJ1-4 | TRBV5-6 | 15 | CASSPGTASNEKLFF
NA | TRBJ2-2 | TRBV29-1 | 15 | CSVESGTPPPGELFF
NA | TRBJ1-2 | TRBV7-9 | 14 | CASSFNQGDYGYTF
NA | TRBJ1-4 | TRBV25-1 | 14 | CTSSDDIVREKLFF
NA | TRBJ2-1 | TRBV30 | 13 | CAGTPGGRREQFF
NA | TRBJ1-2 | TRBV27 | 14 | CASSLSTGTEGYTF
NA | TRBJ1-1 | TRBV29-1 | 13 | CSVGQGPNTEAFF
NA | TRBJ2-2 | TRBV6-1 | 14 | CASRRQGGTGELFF
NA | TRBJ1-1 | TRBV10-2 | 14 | CASRASGQGTEAFF
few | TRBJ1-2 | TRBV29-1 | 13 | CSVRQGATYGYTF
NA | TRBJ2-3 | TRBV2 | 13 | CASPWRFTDTQYF
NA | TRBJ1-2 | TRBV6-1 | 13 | CASSPISQAGYTF
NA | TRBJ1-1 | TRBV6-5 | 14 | CASRDTGSRRYAFF
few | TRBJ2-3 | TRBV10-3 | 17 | CAISGSTSGGASDTQYF
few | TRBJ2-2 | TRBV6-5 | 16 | CASSYRVAGGLGELFF
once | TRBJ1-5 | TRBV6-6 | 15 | CASSRREGYNQPQHF
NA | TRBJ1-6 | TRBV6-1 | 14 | CASTETGESSPLHF
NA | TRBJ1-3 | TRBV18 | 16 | CASSRKRKPFGNTIYF
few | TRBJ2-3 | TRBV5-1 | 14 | CASSSPAEGDTQYF
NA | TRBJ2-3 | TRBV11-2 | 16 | CASSSRDSISTDTQYF
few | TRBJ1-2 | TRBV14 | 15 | CASSQTGGASYGYTF
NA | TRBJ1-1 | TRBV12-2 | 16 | CASRLGRTDMNTEAFF
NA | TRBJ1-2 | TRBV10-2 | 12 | CASSKQGGGYTF
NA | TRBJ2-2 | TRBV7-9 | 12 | CASSSFTGELFF
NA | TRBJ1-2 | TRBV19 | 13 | CASSIAGGDGYTF
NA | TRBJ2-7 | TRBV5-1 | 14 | CASSVTRGVYEQYF
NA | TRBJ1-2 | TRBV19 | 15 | CASSIGSDRPYGYTF